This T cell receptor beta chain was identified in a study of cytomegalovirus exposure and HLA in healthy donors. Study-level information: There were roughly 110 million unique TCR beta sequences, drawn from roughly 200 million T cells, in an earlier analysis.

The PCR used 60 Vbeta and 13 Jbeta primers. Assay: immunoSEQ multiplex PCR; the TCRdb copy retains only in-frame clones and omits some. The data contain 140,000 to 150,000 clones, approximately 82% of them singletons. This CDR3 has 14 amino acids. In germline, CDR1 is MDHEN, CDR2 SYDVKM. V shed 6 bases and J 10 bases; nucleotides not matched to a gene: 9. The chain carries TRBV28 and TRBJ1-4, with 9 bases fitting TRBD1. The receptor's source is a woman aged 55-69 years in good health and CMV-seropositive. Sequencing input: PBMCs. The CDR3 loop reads CASSEQGARVKLFF. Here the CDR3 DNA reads TGTGCCAGCAGCGAACAGGGGGCGCGGGTAAAACTGTTTTTT.